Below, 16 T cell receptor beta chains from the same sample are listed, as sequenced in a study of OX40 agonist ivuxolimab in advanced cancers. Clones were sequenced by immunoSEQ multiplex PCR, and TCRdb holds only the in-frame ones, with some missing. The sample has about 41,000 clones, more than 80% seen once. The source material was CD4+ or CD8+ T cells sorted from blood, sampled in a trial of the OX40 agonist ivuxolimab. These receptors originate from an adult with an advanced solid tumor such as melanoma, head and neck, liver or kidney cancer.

CDR3 loop: CASSFVASGYNQPQHF. As DNA, the CDR3 is TGTGCCAGCAGTTTTGTCGCATCGGGGTATAATCAGCCCCAGCATTTT. The chain recombines TRBV28 with TRBJ1-5; no clear D. The germline V and J ends were trimmed by 3 bases and 4 bases, with 16 bases remaining between them. The CDR3 consists of 16 residues. The germline CDR1 and CDR2 sequences are MDHEN and SYDVKM.

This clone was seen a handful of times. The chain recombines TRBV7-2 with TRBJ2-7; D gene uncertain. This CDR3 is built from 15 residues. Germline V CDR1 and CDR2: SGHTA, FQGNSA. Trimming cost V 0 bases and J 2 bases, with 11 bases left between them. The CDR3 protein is CASSLAIGTAYEQYF. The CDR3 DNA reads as TGTGCCAGCAGCTTAGCGATCGGCACCGCCTACGAGCAGTACTTC. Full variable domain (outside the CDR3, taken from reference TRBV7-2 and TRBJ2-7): GAGVSQSPSNKVTEKGKDVELRCDPISGHTALYWYRQSLGQGLEFLIYFQGNSAPDKSGLPSDRFSAERTGGSVSTLTIQRTQQEDSAVYLCASSLAIGTAYEQYFGPGTRLTVT.

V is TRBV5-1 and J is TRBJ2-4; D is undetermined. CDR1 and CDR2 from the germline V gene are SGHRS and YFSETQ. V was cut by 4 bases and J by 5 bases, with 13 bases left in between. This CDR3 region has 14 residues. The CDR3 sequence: CASSPQTRENIQYF. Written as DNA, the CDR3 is TGCGCCAGCAGCCCCCAGACTCGTGAAAACATTCAGTACTTC.

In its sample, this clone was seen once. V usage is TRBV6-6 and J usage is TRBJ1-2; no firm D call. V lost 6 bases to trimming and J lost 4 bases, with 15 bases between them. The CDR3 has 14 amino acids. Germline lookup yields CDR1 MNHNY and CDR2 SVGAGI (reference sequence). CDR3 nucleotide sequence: TGTGCCAGCAGCACCCCTGTCACGTTCTATGGCTACACCTTC. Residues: CASSTPVTFYGYTF.

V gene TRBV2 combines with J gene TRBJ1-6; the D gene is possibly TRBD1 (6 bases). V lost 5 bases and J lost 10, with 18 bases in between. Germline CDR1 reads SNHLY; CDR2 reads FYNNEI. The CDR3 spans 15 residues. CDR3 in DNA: TGTGCCAGCAGTTCGCAGGGGACCAAGGGATCACCCCTCCACTTT. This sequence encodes CASSSQGTKGSPLHF.

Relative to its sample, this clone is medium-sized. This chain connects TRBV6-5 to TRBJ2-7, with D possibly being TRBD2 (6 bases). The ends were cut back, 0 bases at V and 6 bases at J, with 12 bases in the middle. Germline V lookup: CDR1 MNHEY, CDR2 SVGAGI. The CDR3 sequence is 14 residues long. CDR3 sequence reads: CASSYSGGKGEQYF. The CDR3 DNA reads TGTGCCAGCAGTTACTCGGGGGGAAAGGGCGAGCAGTACTTC.

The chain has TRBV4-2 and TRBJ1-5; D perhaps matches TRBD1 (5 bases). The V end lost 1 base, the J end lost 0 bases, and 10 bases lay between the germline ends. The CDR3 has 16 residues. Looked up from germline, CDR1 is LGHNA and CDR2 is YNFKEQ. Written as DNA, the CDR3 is TGTGCCAGCAGCCAAGGGGACCGCTATAGCAATCAGCCCCAGCATTTT. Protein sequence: CASSQGDRYSNQPQHF.

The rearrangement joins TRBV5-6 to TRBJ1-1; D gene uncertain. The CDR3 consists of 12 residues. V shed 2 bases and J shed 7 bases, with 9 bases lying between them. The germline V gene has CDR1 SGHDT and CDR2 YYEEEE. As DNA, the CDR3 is TGTGCCAGCAGCTTACTATTAAGTGAAGCTTTCTTT. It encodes CASSLLLSEAFF.

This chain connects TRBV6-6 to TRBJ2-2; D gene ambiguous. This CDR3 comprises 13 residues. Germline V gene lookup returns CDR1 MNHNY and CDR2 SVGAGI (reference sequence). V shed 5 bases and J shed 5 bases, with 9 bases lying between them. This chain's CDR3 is CASSHGGTGELFF. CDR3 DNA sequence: TGTGCCAGCAGTCACGGCGGAACCGGGGAGCTGTTTTTT.

CDR3 nucleotides: TGCGCCAGCAGTCAATCGTTCGGGGCCCATTATCAGCCCCAGCATTTT. It translates to CASSQSFGAHYQPQHF. The chain has TRBV23-1 and TRBJ1-5, with D perhaps TRBD1 (5 bases). TRBV23-1 is noted as an ORF with a role that remains uncertain. The V gene lost 0 bases and the J gene lost 5 bases, with 14 bases spanning the gap. This CDR3 is built from 16 residues.

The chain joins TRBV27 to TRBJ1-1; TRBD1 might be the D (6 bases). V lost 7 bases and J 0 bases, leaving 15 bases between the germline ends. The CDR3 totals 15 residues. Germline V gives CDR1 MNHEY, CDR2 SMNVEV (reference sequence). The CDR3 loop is CASKRTAQMNTEAFF. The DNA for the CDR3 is TGTGCCAGCAAAAGGACAGCCCAAATGAACACTGAAGCTTTCTTT.

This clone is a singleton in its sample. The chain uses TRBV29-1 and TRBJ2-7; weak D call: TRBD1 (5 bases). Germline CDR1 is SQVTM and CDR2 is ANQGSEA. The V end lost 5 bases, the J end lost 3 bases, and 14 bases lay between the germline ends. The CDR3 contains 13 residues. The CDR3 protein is CSVTSGHLYEQYF. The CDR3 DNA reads TGCAGCGTTACTTCCGGACACCTCTACGAGCAGTACTTC.

Here the CDR3 DNA reads TGTGCCAGCACTTGGTACACTGAAGCTTTCTTT. Translation gives CASTWYTEAFF. The chain recombines TRBV2 with TRBJ1-1; no firm D call. The germline V and J ends were trimmed by 7 bases and 3 bases, with 6 bases remaining between them. The V gene's germline CDR1 is SNHLY and CDR2 FYNNEI. The CDR3 has 11 residues.

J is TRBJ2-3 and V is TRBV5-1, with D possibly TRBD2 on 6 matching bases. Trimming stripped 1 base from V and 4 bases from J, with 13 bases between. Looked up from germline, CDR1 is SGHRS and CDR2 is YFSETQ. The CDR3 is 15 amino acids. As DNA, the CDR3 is TGCGCCAGCAGCTTGATTACGGGAGAATCAGATACGCAGTATTTT. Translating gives CASSLITGESDTQYF.

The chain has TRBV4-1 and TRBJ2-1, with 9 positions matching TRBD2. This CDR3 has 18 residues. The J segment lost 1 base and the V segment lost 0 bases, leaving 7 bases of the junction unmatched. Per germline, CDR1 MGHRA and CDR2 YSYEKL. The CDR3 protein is CASSQEPEAGGSYNEQFF. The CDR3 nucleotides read TGCGCCAGCAGCCAAGAACCGGAGGCGGGAGGGTCCTACAATGAGCAGTTCTTC.

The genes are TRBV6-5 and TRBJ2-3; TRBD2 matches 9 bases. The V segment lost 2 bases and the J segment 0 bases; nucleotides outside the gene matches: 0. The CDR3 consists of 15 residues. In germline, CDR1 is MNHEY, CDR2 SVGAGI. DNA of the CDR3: TGTGCCAGCAGTTACGGACTAGCGAGCACAGATACGCAGTATTTT. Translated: CASSYGLASTDTQYF.